This entry is about one TCR beta chain. Its cognate antigen is unknown. The junction shows a germline mismatch at one end, possibly a read error. These data are taken from a study of blood T cells in healthy people across ages. Primers used in a second PCR of about 6 to 11 cycles were a sample-barcoded 5' primer and a J-beta primer mix. Each cDNA molecule was tagged by a template-switch adaptor with 12 random nucleotides. In TCRdb, the 5' RACE reads were re-called with MiXCR into one record per CDR3 protein. The table shows almost 300,000 distinct CDR3 sequences, with roughly 29% occurring only once. The study, taken as a whole, reports: TCR beta diversity, measured per million T cells, fell in a roughly linear way with age.

The CDR3 has 14 residues. The germline gives CDR1 SGHTA, CDR2 FQGNSA. Each sample used at least 7 million PBMCs. The specimen sequenced was blood. The TCR was taken from a woman in her 70s in good health. The V gene is TRBV7-2, the J gene TRBJ2-5; tentatively, D is TRBD1 or TRBD2 (7 bases each). The better agreement between TRBJ2-1 and the DNA end casts doubt on the J call. This CDR3 reads CASSLQGTIGEQFF. The CDR3 bases are TGCGCCAGCAGCTTACAGGGGACTATAGGTGAGCAGTTCTTC.